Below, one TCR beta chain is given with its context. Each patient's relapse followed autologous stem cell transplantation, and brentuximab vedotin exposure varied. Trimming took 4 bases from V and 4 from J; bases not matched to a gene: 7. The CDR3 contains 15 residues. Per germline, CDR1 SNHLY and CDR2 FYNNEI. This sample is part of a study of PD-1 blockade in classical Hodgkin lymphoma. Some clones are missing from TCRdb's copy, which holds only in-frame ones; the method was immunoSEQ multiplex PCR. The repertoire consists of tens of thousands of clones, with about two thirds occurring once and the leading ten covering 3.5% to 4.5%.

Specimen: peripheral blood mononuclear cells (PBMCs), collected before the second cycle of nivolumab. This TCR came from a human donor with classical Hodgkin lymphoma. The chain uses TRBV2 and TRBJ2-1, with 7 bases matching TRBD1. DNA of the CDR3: TGTGCCAGCAGTGTAATGACAGGGCGGTACAATGAGCAGTTCTTC. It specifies CASSVMTGRYNEQFF.